This entry lists 24 T cell receptor beta chains sequenced from one sample in a study of cytomegalovirus exposure and HLA in healthy donors (dated by TCRdb to the late 2010s). The library was built by means of the immunoSEQ multiplex PCR assay. For the multiplex PCR, a mixture combining 60 forward primers for TCR Vbeta segments and 13 reverse primers for TCR Jbeta segments was used. TCRdb re-hosts the immuneACCESS table, in-frame sequences only. Its copies lack some clones; in the studies checked, an unresolved V gene accounts for under half of them, and the cause for the rest is not known. The sample table holds 140,000 to 150,000 clones, of which over 60% were seen once. The ten most abundant clones make up less than 15% of the sample. The sequenced sample consisted of PBMCs. All receptors come from a man in his forties in good health and CMV-seropositive.

This chain joins TRBV7-2 and TRBJ2-7; no clear D. Deletions cut 4 bases from V and 3 bases from J, with 13 bases between. The germline V gene has CDR1 SGHTA and CDR2 FQGNSA. This CDR3 spans 14 amino acids. The DNA for the CDR3 is TGTGCCAGCAGCTCCGGTCTAAGCTACTACGAGCAGTACTTC. Translation: CASSSGLSYYEQYF.

This clone turned up a few times. The chain carries TRBV5-6 and TRBJ2-1; D remains ambiguous. The V gene's germline CDR1 is SGHDT and CDR2 YYEEEE. The CDR3 is 12 residues long. The germline V and J ends were trimmed by 4 bases and 5 bases, with 7 bases remaining between them. The CDR3 DNA reads TGTGCCAGCAGCCTCGACAACAATGAGCAGTTCTTC. It yields the protein CASSLDNNEQFF. The full variable domain, its missing parts supplied by reference TRBV5-6 and TRBJ2-1, is DAGVTQSPTHLIKTRGQQVTLRCSPKSGHDTVSWYQQALGQGPQFIFQYYEEEERQRGNFPDRFSGHQFPNYSSELNVNALLLGDSALYLCASSLDNNEQFFGPGTRLTVL.

This chain links TRBV9 with TRBJ1-3; TRBD1 might be the D (6 bases). CDR1 is SGDLS and CDR2 is YYNGEE in the germline V gene. The CDR3 extends over 18 amino acids. V gave up 2 bases and J gave up 8 bases, with 26 bases separating them. The CDR3 region has the DNA TGTGCCAGCAGCGTGGGAACCGGGGGGGGACACTCGGCGGACACCATATATTTT. It encodes CASSVGTGGGHSADTIYF.

The chain recombines TRBV14 with TRBJ2-1, with 13 bases identical to TRBD2. Trimming removed 4 bases from V and 6 bases from J; junction bases left unmatched: 15. The CDR3 spans 19 residues. CDR1 is SGHDN and CDR2 is FVKESK in the germline V gene. The CDR3 DNA follows: TGTGCCAGCAGCCCCCTAGGACGGCGGACTAGCGGGAGTATCAATGAGCAGTTCTTC. This gives the protein CASSPLGRRTSGSINEQFF.

This rearrangement joins TRBV2 to TRBJ2-1; 12 nucleotides agree with TRBD2. This CDR3 region has 16 residues. CDR1 and CDR2 (germline): SNHLY, FYNNEI. Losses at the gene ends were 3 bases for V and 5 bases for J; bases not matched to a gene: 5. The CDR3 nucleotides are TGTGCCAGCAGTGAGGAGCTAGCGGGGGGGGACAATGAGCAGTTCTTC. The encoded protein is CASSEELAGGDNEQFF.

The chain couples TRBV6-5 to TRBJ1-4; tentatively, D is TRBD1 (6 bases). The CDR3 is 13 residues long. Per the germline V gene, CDR1 is MNHEY and CDR2 is SVGAGI. Trimming shortened V by 6 bases and J by 8 bases, and 13 bases separated the two germline ends. The CDR3 reads CASRLGQLEKLFF. Written as DNA, the CDR3 is TGTGCCAGCAGGCTCGGACAGCTGGAAAAACTGTTTTTT.

The genes are TRBV7-2 and TRBJ2-7; D possibly corresponds to TRBD1 (5 bases). Looked up from germline, CDR1 is SGHTA and CDR2 is FQGNSA. Trimming cost V 5 bases and J 2 bases, with 13 bases left between them. The CDR3 has 14 residues. In nucleotides, the CDR3 is TGTGCCAGCAGCCCCCGACTGGGGCCCTACGAGCAGTACTTC. Protein: CASSPRLGPYEQYF.

A word on this clone: A junction end diverges from the germline sequence, so it may reflect a read error. The rearrangement uses TRBV6-1 and TRBJ2-1; maybe TRBD2 (7 bases). Germline V gene lookup returns CDR1 MNHNS and CDR2 SASEGT. The CDR3 runs to 15 residues. CDR3 sequence: CASREGGVSYNEQFF. CDR3 nucleotide sequence: TGTGCCAGCAGGGAAGGGGGGGTCTCCTACAATGAGCAGTTCTTC.

The V call is TRBV10-3, the J call TRBJ1-6; 7 nucleotides agree with TRBD1. CDR1 is ENHRY and CDR2 is SYGVKD in the germline V gene. The CDR3 is 13 amino acids. V lost 5 bases to trimming and J lost 7 bases; unmatched junction nucleotides: 2. CDR3 coding DNA: TGTGCCATCAGTCCGGGACAGAATTCACCCCTCCACTTT. Protein: CAISPGQNSPLHF.

The chain combines TRBV18 with TRBJ2-6, with D tentatively TRBD2 (5 bases). V was shortened by 3 bases and J by 2 bases, with 8 bases between the two germline ends. The CDR3 is made up of 15 amino acids. Germline V gene sequence: CDR1 KGHSH, CDR2 LQKENI. CDR3 sequence reads: CASSPSGTGANVLTF. The CDR3 coding sequence is TGTGCCAGCTCACCGTCGGGGACTGGGGCCAACGTCCTGACTTTC.

Concerning this clone itself: This same CDR3 is encoded by further DNA sequences in the sample. The chain links TRBV5-1 to TRBJ2-2; D is uncertain. Between the trimmed V and J ends, which lost 2 bases and 1 base, there was a span of 3 bases. This CDR3 is built from 13 residues. CDR1 is SGHRS and CDR2 is YFSETQ in the germline V gene. CDR3 in amino acids: CASSFQNTGELFF. The DNA for the CDR3 is TGCGCCAGCAGCTTCCAGAACACCGGGGAGCTGTTTTTT.

The rearrangement links TRBV7-9 to TRBJ2-7, with 8 bases fitting TRBD2. Germline V CDR1 and CDR2: SEHNR, FQNEAQ (reference sequence). J lost 2 bases, V lost 5 bases, and 5 bases had no gene match. The CDR3 extends over 14 amino acids. The CDR3 bases are TGTGCCAGCAGCCCCGGGGGGGGAACCTACGAGCAGTACTTC. Protein: CASSPGGGTYEQYF.

The chain uses TRBV4-2 and TRBJ2-6; 10 bases are shared with TRBD2. Looked up from germline, CDR1 is LGHNA and CDR2 is YNFKEQ. This CDR3 has 18 residues. V lost 0 bases and J lost 0; bases outside the gene matches: 2. The CDR3 nucleotides are TGTGCCAGCAGCCAAGAGGGACTAGCGATCTCTGGGGCCAACGTCCTGACTTTC. This sequence encodes CASSQEGLAISGANVLTF.

The chain is built from TRBV5-1 and TRBJ1-2, with 10 bases fitting TRBD1. This CDR3 region has 14 residues. V shed 4 bases, J shed 4 bases, and the junction held 4 bases outside the gene matches. The germline V gene has CDR1 SGHRS and CDR2 YFSETQ. CDR3 in amino acids: CASSGGTGAYGYTF. Written as DNA, the CDR3 is TGCGCCAGCAGCGGGGGGACAGGGGCCTATGGCTACACCTTC.

The chain joins TRBV4-3 to TRBJ2-2, with D hard to call. Per the germline V gene, CDR1 is LGHNA and CDR2 is YSLEER. V lost 4 bases to trimming and J lost 7 bases, with 7 bases between them. CDR3 length equals 12 residues. The CDR3 DNA is TGCGCCAGCAGCCGCGTTAACGGGGAGCTGTTTTTT. Translated, it gives CASSRVNGELFF.

The rearrangement uses TRBV5-1 and TRBJ1-2; 7 positions agree with TRBD1. Unmatched junction bases numbered 10, after V lost 4 bases and J lost 4 bases. This CDR3 is 15 amino acids long. Germline V lookup: CDR1 SGHRS, CDR2 YFSETQ. The CDR3 region is CASSEEGAPGYGYTF. The CDR3 bases are TGCGCCAGCAGCGAGGAGGGGGCGCCGGGCTATGGCTACACCTTC.

The CDR3 DNA follows: TGTGCCAGCAGCAATATGGGGGGGACCTCCTACGAGCAGTACTTC. Its protein is CASSNMGGTSYEQYF. The chain combines TRBV7-9 with TRBJ2-7; 7 bases agree with TRBD2. There are 15 residues in the CDR3. The V segment lost 5 bases and the J segment 0 bases; nucleotides outside the gene matches: 7. Per germline, CDR1 SEHNR and CDR2 FQNEAQ (reference sequence).

The chain carries TRBV2 and TRBJ2-7, with 10 bases matching TRBD1. V dropped 3 bases and J dropped 7; count of bases not matched to a gene: 15. The CDR3 runs to 17 residues. Germline V CDR1 and CDR2: SNHLY, FYNNEI. CDR3 sequence reads: CASSDPTKTGGAGEQYF. In nucleotides, the CDR3 is TGTGCCAGCAGTGACCCTACCAAGACAGGGGGCGCGGGGGAGCAGTACTTC.

V is TRBV4-3 and J is TRBJ2-2; D ambiguous. This CDR3 has 15 amino acids. Germline CDR1 LGHNA, CDR2 YSLEER. The V gene lost 1 base and the J gene lost 1 base, with 7 bases spanning the gap. CDR3 nucleotides: TGCGCCAGCAGCCAAGGAGTTGGGAACACCGGGGAGCTGTTTTTT. It yields the protein CASSQGVGNTGELFF.

This rearrangement joins TRBV4-1 to TRBJ2-1; maybe TRBD2 (6 bases). Germline-derived CDR1 and CDR2 are MGHRA and YSYEKL. The CDR3 runs to 17 residues. Trimming pared 5 bases from V and 9 bases from J, leaving 26 bases between. Here the CDR3 DNA reads TGCGCCAGCAGCTCTGGAATTGGGGGAGGAGTAGGCAGTGAGCAGTTCTTC. Protein sequence: CASSSGIGGGVGSEQFF.

The J gene is TRBJ2-7, the V gene TRBV5-1; 11 bases are shared with TRBD1. Per the germline V gene, CDR1 is SGHRS and CDR2 is YFSETQ. The CDR3 covers 13 residues. The V and J ends lost 2 bases and 6 bases, in that order; junction bases with no gene match: 1. This chain's CDR3 is CASSLGTGGEQYF. The CDR3 DNA follows: TGCGCCAGCAGCTTAGGGACAGGGGGCGAGCAGTACTTC.

The chain couples TRBV5-1 to TRBJ2-5; a weak D match, TRBD2 (7 bases). Germline V gene data show CDR1 as SGHRS and CDR2 as YFSETQ. The CDR3 extends over 14 amino acids. The V end was cut by 1 base, the J end by 5 bases, with 12 bases between. CDR3 nucleotide sequence: TGCGCCAGCAGCTTGTCACAGGGAGGGGAGACCCAGTACTTC. Translating it yields CASSLSQGGETQYF.

The chain links TRBV7-6 to TRBJ2-2; 8 bases are a match to TRBD2. V lost 1 base and J lost 6; bases outside the gene matches: 7. The germline gives CDR1 SGHVS, CDR2 FNYEAQ. The CDR3 length is 16 residues. CDR3 sequence reads: CASSLGLREEAGELFF. CDR3 nucleotides: TGTGCCAGCAGCTTAGGGCTGCGGGAGGAGGCCGGGGAGCTGTTTTTT.

The rearrangement links TRBV14 to TRBJ1-2, with 8 bases aligning to TRBD1. With V trimmed by 3 bases and J by 8 bases, 5 bases remained unmatched. The CDR3 length is 13 residues. The germline gives CDR1 SGHDN, CDR2 FVKESK. The CDR3 here is CASSQRQGNGYTF. The CDR3 nucleotides are TGTGCCAGCAGCCAGCGACAGGGGAACGGCTACACCTTC.